Presented here are 21 T cell receptor beta chains from one specimen sequenced in a study of OX40 agonist ivuxolimab in advanced cancers. Generated by immunoSEQ multiplex PCR, the TCRdb table keeps only in-frame clones and is missing some. The repertoire holds 42,000 or so clones, with more than 75% as singletons. This specimen consisted of CD4+ or CD8+ T cells sorted from blood, obtained in a trial of the OX40 agonist ivuxolimab. The receptors originated from an adult with an advanced solid tumor such as melanoma, head and neck, liver or kidney cancer.

The count of this clone is one. The rearrangement joins TRBV7-9 to TRBJ2-3; D might be TRBD2 (5 bases). Between the trimmed V and J ends, which lost 2 bases and 4 bases, there was a span of 19 bases. Germline values: CDR1 SEHNR, CDR2 FQNEAQ (reference sequence). There are 17 residues in the CDR3. The CDR3 DNA sequence: TGTGCCAGCAGCTTAAAAAGTCGCGGGTCCCACCCAGATACGCAGTATTTT. Its translation is CASSLKSRGSHPDTQYF. Drawing the rest from reference TRBV7-9 and TRBJ2-3, the complete variable domain is DTGVSQNPRHKITKRGQNVTFRCDPISEHNRLYWYRQTLGQGPEFLTYFQNEAQLEKSRLLSDRFSAERPKGSFSTLEIQRTEQGDSAMYLCASSLKSRGSHPDTQYFGPGTRLTVL.

The chain joins TRBV5-1 to TRBJ1-6; D is perhaps TRBD1 (6 bases). Germline CDR1 SGHRS, CDR2 YFSETQ. The CDR3 loop spans 16 amino acids. Deletions cut 4 bases from V and 0 bases from J, with 11 bases between. The DNA of the CDR3 is TGCGCCAGCAGCGACGACAGGAGCTCCTATAATTCACCCCTCCACTTT. Protein sequence: CASSDDRSSYNSPLHF.

J is TRBJ1-1 and V is TRBV6-5, with D possibly matching TRBD1 (5 bases). V was trimmed by 6 bases and J by 5 bases, leaving 16 bases between them. Per germline, CDR1 MNHEY and CDR2 SVGAGI. CDR3 length: 14 amino acids. CDR3 sequence (DNA): TGTGCCAGCAGCCGGGATCCCGGGGGGACTGAAGCTTTCTTT. Residues: CASSRDPGGTEAFF.

This clone was counted a single time. J is TRBJ2-2 and V is TRBV27; D gene uncertain. The germline V gene encodes CDR1 MNHEY and CDR2 SMNVEV (reference sequence). This CDR3 spans 12 amino acids. The CDR3 region is CAGRANTGELFF. Written as DNA, the CDR3 is TGTGCAGGCAGAGCAAACACCGGGGAGCTGTTTTTT.

This clone was counted once. The chain links TRBV6-5 to TRBJ1-2, with 8 bases identical to TRBD1. CDR3 length: 13 amino acids. V was clipped by 6 bases and J by 0 bases; unmatched bases: 0. CDR1 MNHEY and CDR2 SVGAGI come from the germline V gene. DNA of the CDR3: TGTGCCAGCAGGGGACAGGCTAACTATGGCTACACCTTC. Translated: CASRGQANYGYTF.

This clone has a single count. The chain combines TRBV18 with TRBJ2-1; the D is unclear. CDR3 size: 13 residues. Deletions cut 3 bases from V and 4 bases from J, with 7 bases between. Germline CDR1 is KGHSH and CDR2 is LQKENI. CDR3 sequence: CASSPQEYNEQFF. The DNA for the CDR3 is TGTGCCAGCTCACCTCAGGAATACAATGAGCAGTTCTTC.

V gene TRBV19 combines with J gene TRBJ2-2, with D possibly matching TRBD1 (6 bases). Germline CDR1 and CDR2: LNHDA and SQIVND (reference sequence). V lost 6 bases to trimming and J lost 5 bases, with 16 bases between them. The CDR3 sequence is 15 residues long. The CDR3 sequence is CASRTGIGGTGELFF. The CDR3 region has the DNA TGTGCCAGTAGGACCGGGATAGGGGGAACCGGGGAGCTGTTTTTT.

The chain combines TRBV7-9 with TRBJ2-1, with 9 bases that match TRBD2. The V segment lost 1 base and the J segment 7 bases; nucleotides outside the gene matches: 8. The germline gives CDR1 SEHNR, CDR2 FQNEAQ (reference sequence). The CDR3 is 16 amino acids. CDR3 sequence (DNA): TGTGCCAGCAGCTTAGTGGTAGCGGGAGAGAGGAATGAGCAGTTCTTC. Protein product: CASSLVVAGERNEQFF.

This chain joins TRBV6-1 and TRBJ1-1; D is unresolved. Germline V gene data show CDR1 as MNHNS and CDR2 as SASEGT. The CDR3 has 14 residues. The V and J ends lost 2 bases and 6 bases respectively, with 13 bases between them. CDR3 region: CASSEQVPRAEAFF. CDR3 bases: TGTGCCAGCAGTGAACAGGTTCCCCGGGCTGAAGCTTTCTTT.

The chain links TRBV4-1 to TRBJ1-1; D gene ambiguous. The germline V and J ends were trimmed by 4 bases and 0 bases, with 9 bases remaining between them. Germline CDR1 reads MGHRA; CDR2 reads YSYEKL. There are 14 residues in the CDR3. In nucleotides, the CDR3 is TGCGCCAGCAGCCCGGACCCCATGAACACTGAAGCTTTCTTT. It encodes CASSPDPMNTEAFF.

This chain uses TRBV28 with TRBJ2-5, with a possible D match to TRBD1 (5 bases). Germline CDR1 MDHEN, CDR2 SYDVKM. Deletions cut 6 bases from V and 1 base from J, with 9 bases between. CDR3 length: 13 amino acids. Written as DNA, the CDR3 is TGTGCCAGCAGGGGGCTAAGCCAAGAGACCCAGTACTTC. It codes for CASRGLSQETQYF.

The chain recombines TRBV4-1 with TRBJ2-1, with a weak D call TRBD1 (5 bases). Germline CDR1 MGHRA, CDR2 YSYEKL. This CDR3 is built from 19 residues. Trimming stripped 4 bases from V and 0 bases from J, with 22 bases between. The DNA of the CDR3 is TGCGCCAGCAGCCGCTCCCCCTCGTACCGACAGAGCTCCTACAATGAGCAGTTCTTC. Encoded protein: CASSRSPSYRQSSYNEQFF.

In DNA form, the CDR3 reads TGTGCCAGCAGCCCGACCGAATCTACGATGGGGCAGTACTTC. The encoded protein is CASSPTESTMGQYF. This sequence joins TRBV7-8 and TRBJ2-7, with D unclear. The V gene's germline CDR1 is SGHVS and CDR2 FQNEAQ. V dropped 5 bases and J dropped 9 bases, with 20 bases sitting between them. The CDR3 loop spans 14 amino acids.

This chain links TRBV21-1 with TRBJ2-6; TRBD2 reflects the table's D call only, with no check against the DNA. TRBV21-1 is annotated as a pseudogene. CDR3 length equals 13 residues. The chain's CDR3 is CASSPLWANVLTF. Here the CDR3 DNA reads TGTGCCAGCAGCCCTTTATGGGCCAACGTCCTGACTTTC.

The chain uses TRBV9 and TRBJ2-1, with TRBD2 matching over 12 bases. Trimming took 0 bases from V and 6 from J; bases not matched to a gene: 7. Germline-derived CDR1 and CDR2 are SGDLS and YYNGEE. This CDR3 spans 17 amino acids. DNA for the CDR3: TGTGCCAGCAGCGTAGCGGCTAGCGGGAGGGCCGTCAATGAGCAGTTCTTC. This encodes CASSVAASGRAVNEQFF.

This rearrangement joins TRBV20-1 to TRBJ2-3; D unresolved. Deletions cut 8 bases from V and 2 bases from J, with 8 bases between. The CDR3 length is 11 residues. Per the germline V gene, CDR1 is DFQATT and CDR2 is SNEGSKA (reference sequence). Written as DNA, the CDR3 is TGCAGTCCTCGAGCCACAGATACGCAGTATTTT. This codes for CSPRATDTQYF.

The table lists this clone with a count of one. V is TRBV25-1 and J is TRBJ2-3; D is perhaps TRBD1 (5 bases). In germline, CDR1 is MGHDK, CDR2 SYGVNS. Trimming took 2 bases from V and 2 from J, leaving 8 bases between them. CDR3 length equals 14 residues. The CDR3 reads CASSEIRATDTQYF. The CDR3 nucleotides read TGTGCCAGCAGTGAAATCAGGGCCACAGATACGCAGTATTTT.

J is TRBJ1-5 and V is TRBV18; perhaps TRBD1 as D (5 bases). There are 14 residues in the CDR3. Trimming took 3 bases from V and 4 from J, leaving 10 bases between them. Germline V gene sequence: CDR1 KGHSH, CDR2 LQKENI. The CDR3: CASSPSGGNQPQHF. Written as DNA, the CDR3 is TGTGCCAGCTCACCTTCGGGGGGGAATCAGCCCCAGCATTTT.

The chain uses TRBV30 and TRBJ2-1; 8 positions agree with TRBD2. Per the germline V gene, CDR1 is GTSNPN and CDR2 is SVGIG (reference sequence). This CDR3 spans 12 amino acids. J lost 15 bases, V lost 2 bases, and 9 bases had no gene match. CDR3 sequence: CAWSPLSGSRFF. The CDR3 DNA reads as TGTGCCTGGAGTCCCCTAAGCGGGAGTAGGTTCTTC.

This chain connects TRBV7-2 to TRBJ2-7; unclear D gene. The CDR3 extends over 14 amino acids. The V gene lost 6 bases and the J gene lost 1 base, with 13 bases spanning the gap. CDR1 and CDR2 from the germline V gene are SGHTA and FQGNSA. As DNA, the CDR3 is TGTGCCAGCAGGACATCGACGGCGTCCTACGAGCAGTACTTC. Its protein product is CASRTSTASYEQYF.

J is TRBJ1-1 and V is TRBV7-9; 10 bases map to TRBD1. This CDR3 is 16 amino acids long. J lost 6 bases, V lost 5 bases, and 12 bases had no gene match. CDR1 SEHNR and CDR2 FQNEAQ come from the germline V gene (reference sequence). CDR3 nucleotide sequence: TGTGCCAGCAGCGAAAGAGCGGGACAGGGGTACTCTGAAGCTTTCTTT. Encoded protein: CASSERAGQGYSEAFF.